What follows are 20 T cell receptor beta chains derived from one specimen sequenced in a study of T cells in Graves' hyperthyroidism and ophthalmopathy. The CDR3 regions of TCR beta were amplified from RNA transcripts. The TCR CDR3 was amplified in a first-round RT-PCR using the HTBI primer set. One entry per CDR3 protein results from TCRdb running MiXCR on the multiplex PCR reads. The table lists around 760,000 distinct CDR3 sequences, approximately 40% of them singletons. The sequenced sample consisted of blood. Source of these receptors: a woman in her 40s with Graves' hyperthyroidism.

This clonotype occurred once. V and J are TRBV4-3 and TRBJ2-7, with D perhaps matching TRBD1 (6 bases). The CDR3 contains 16 residues. V was trimmed by 0 bases and J by 3 bases, leaving 15 bases between them. From germline, CDR1 is LGHNA and CDR2 YSLEER. CDR3 sequence (DNA): TGCGCCAGCAGCCAAGATGCAGGGGTGAAAGGCTACGAGCAGTACTTC. Its translation is CASSQDAGVKGYEQYF.

The table lists this clonotype with a few counts. This sequence joins TRBV18 and TRBJ1-5; D remains unclear. V gave up 3 bases and J gave up 4 bases, with 13 bases separating them. In germline, CDR1 is KGHSH, CDR2 LQKENI. CDR3 length: 15 residues. DNA of the CDR3: TGTGCCAGCTCACCGTTTAGGTTGTGGAATCAGCCCCAGCATTTT. Encoded protein: CASSPFRLWNQPQHF.

V is TRBV29-1 and J is TRBJ2-2; D may match TRBD1 or TRBD2 (6 bases each). Deletions cut 6 bases from V and 6 bases from J, with 20 bases between. The length of the CDR3 is 15 residues. Germline V gene sequence: CDR1 SQVTM, CDR2 ANQGSEA. DNA for the CDR3: TGCAGCGTCCGATCCCAAATCGGGGGCCCCGGGGAGCTGTTTTTT. Translating it yields CSVRSQIGGPGELFF.

This clonotype was counted many times. V usage is TRBV5-4 and J usage is TRBJ1-4; D uncertain. Trimming removed 4 bases from V and 7 bases from J, with 11 bases in between. The germline V gene has CDR1 SGHNT and CDR2 YYREEE (reference sequence). The CDR3 totals 13 residues. The CDR3 DNA follows: TGTGCCAGCAGCCGCAGTGAGAGTGAAAAACTGTTTTTT. This encodes CASSRSESEKLFF.

The chain recombines TRBV6-1 with TRBJ1-2, with 8 nucleotides matching TRBD1. The V gene end was trimmed by 6 bases and the J gene end by 3 bases; junction bases not matched to a gene: 24. Germline lookup yields CDR1 MNHNS and CDR2 SASEGT. The CDR3 runs to 20 residues. CDR3 sequence: CASSQYGPRTGLVVDYGYTF. The CDR3 DNA reads as TGTGCCAGCAGCCAGTACGGCCCTCGGACAGGGTTGGTAGTAGACTATGGCTACACCTTC.

Ten or more counts support this clonotype. The V call is TRBV7-9, the J call TRBJ2-7; 12 nucleotides line up with TRBD2. The CDR3 is 17 amino acids. V was pared by 5 bases and J by 2 bases, with 10 bases of the junction left unmatched. Germline-derived CDR1 and CDR2 are SEHNR and FQNEAQ (reference sequence). The CDR3 coding sequence is TGTGCCAGCAGCCCACCCTGGACTAGCGGGACTACCTACGAGCAGTACTTC. Translated: CASSPPWTSGTTYEQYF.

In its sample, this clonotype was seen many times. The chain has TRBV12-3 or TRBV12-4 and TRBJ2-7; 12 nucleotides agree with TRBD1. With 4 bases clipped from V and 7 bases from J, the junction kept 5 bases outside the gene matches. The CDR3 loop spans 14 amino acids. The CDR3 DNA is TGTGCCAGCAGTTACCGGGACAGGGGGCTTGAGCAGTACTTC. Its protein is CASSYRDRGLEQYF.

This chain links TRBV10-3 with TRBJ2-7; 7 bases are a match to TRBD1. The germline V gene encodes CDR1 ENHRY and CDR2 SYGVKD. This CDR3 region has 14 residues. Germline trimming cut 6 bases from V and 7 bases from J; bases unmatched to any gene: 12. The CDR3 is CAISPRQGASEQYF. The CDR3 nucleotides read TGTGCCATCAGCCCCCGACAGGGAGCCTCTGAGCAGTACTTC.

Note on this clonotype: This may arise from a read error, as a much more abundant clone is one base away. The CDR3 does not close with the conserved phenylalanine or tryptophan, likely indicating a read error. CDR3 nucleotide sequence: TGCAGTGCTAGACCATTAGGGAGTGAAGCTTTCCTT. This codes for CSARPLGSEAFL. J is TRBJ1-1 and V is TRBV20-1; D uncertain. CDR3 length: 12 residues. CDR1 DFQATT and CDR2 SNEGSKA come from the germline V gene (reference sequence). V was trimmed by 2 bases and J by 7 bases, leaving 11 bases between them.

The gene calls are TRBV7-3 and TRBJ1-4, with D unclear. Trimming took 0 bases from V and 4 from J, leaving 12 bases between them. Germline V gene data show CDR1 as SGHTA and CDR2 as FQGTGA. The CDR3 extends over 16 amino acids. The CDR3 coding sequence is TGTGCCAGCAGCTTAACTAGCGGGAGTGGTAATGAAAAACTGTTTTTT. Its protein product is CASSLTSGSGNEKLFF. The full variable domain, its missing parts supplied by reference TRBV7-3 and TRBJ1-4, is GAGVSQTPSNKVTEKGKYVELRCDPISGHTALYWYRQSLGQGPEFLIYFQGTGAADDSGLPNDRFFAVRPEGSVSTLKIQRTERGDSAVYLCASSLTSGSGNEKLFFGSGTQLSVL.

Note on this clonotype: Just one base apart from a much larger clone, this may be a read error. The V gene is TRBV7-9, the J gene TRBJ2-2; D might be TRBD2 (5 bases). Germline CDR1 is SEHNR and CDR2 is FQNEAQ (reference sequence). This CDR3 comprises 16 residues. The V and J ends lost 6 bases and 0 bases respectively, with 14 bases between them. CDR3 DNA sequence: TGTGCCAGCAGATCCAGACCAGCGGCGAACACCGGGGAGCTGTTTTTT. This encodes CASRSRPAANTGELFF. Drawing the rest from reference TRBV7-9 and TRBJ2-2, the complete variable domain is DTGVSQNPRHKITKRGQNVTFRCDPISEHNRLYWYRQTLGQGPEFLTYFQNEAQLEKSRLLSDRFSAERPKGSFSTLEIQRTEQGDSAMYLCASRSRPAANTGELFFGEGSRLTVL.

This clonotype was recorded many times. The chain carries TRBV29-1 and TRBJ2-7, with D perhaps TRBD2 (6 bases). The V and J ends lost 3 bases and 2 bases respectively, with 14 bases between them. This CDR3 is 14 amino acids long. Per germline, CDR1 SQVTM and CDR2 ANQGSEA. As DNA, the CDR3 is TGCAGCGTTGAGGAGGGGTCACGACCCTACGAGCAGTACTTC. This sequence encodes CSVEEGSRPYEQYF.

The chain couples TRBV6-6 to TRBJ1-1, with TRBD1 matching over 9 bases. V shed 6 bases, J shed 0 bases, and the junction held 5 bases outside the gene matches. This CDR3 has 15 amino acids. Germline loops: CDR1 MNHNY, CDR2 SVGAGI (reference sequence). CDR3 nucleotides: TGTGCCAGCAGCCGAGGACAGGGGATGAACACTGAAGCTTTCTTT. The encoded protein is CASSRGQGMNTEAFF.

V gene TRBV6-1 combines with J gene TRBJ2-7; the match to TRBD2 covers 8 bases. Germline loops: CDR1 MNHNS, CDR2 SASEGT. V dropped 0 bases and J dropped 7; count of bases not matched to a gene: 11. The CDR3 has 16 residues. The CDR3 is CASSEAGGAEGGEQYF. CDR3 DNA: TGTGCCAGCAGTGAAGCCGGGGGGGCGGAAGGGGGGGAGCAGTACTTC.

The chain uses TRBV6-2 or TRBV6-3 and TRBJ1-3; 7 bases line up with TRBD1. The length of the CDR3 is 18 residues. In germline, CDR1 is MNHEY, CDR2 SVGEGT. V shed 2 bases and J 0 bases; nucleotides not matched to a gene: 10. The CDR3 nucleotides read TGTGCCAGCAGTTACGGTGCGACAGGGTACCACTCTGGAAACACCATATATTTT. Amino acids: CASSYGATGYHSGNTIYF.

Ten or more counts support this clonotype. The genes are TRBV7-6 and TRBJ2-7, with 9 bases aligning to TRBD1. The CDR3 loop spans 14 amino acids. Looked up from germline, CDR1 is SGHVS and CDR2 is FNYEAQ. After removal of 5 bases from V and 6 bases from J, the junction contained 8 bases not matched to a gene. CDR3 in DNA: TGTGCCAGCAGCCCTGGGACAGGGTCGGGCGAGCAGTACTTC. Translating gives CASSPGTGSGEQYF.

Ten or more counts support this clonotype. The V call is TRBV5-1, the J call TRBJ2-7, with a tentative D call TRBD2 (5 bases). V lost 2 bases and J lost 0, with 12 bases in between. CDR1 and CDR2 (germline): SGHRS, YFSETQ. This CDR3 is built from 15 residues. CDR3 in DNA: TGCGCCAGCAGCTTTGACCGGGATAGCTCCTACGAGCAGTACTTC. Protein: CASSFDRDSSYEQYF.

CDR3 sequence reads: CSAMGLAGGPRLYEQYF. The CDR3 DNA is TGCAGTGCTATGGGGCTAGCGGGAGGGCCAAGACTATACGAGCAGTACTTC. J is TRBJ2-7 and V is TRBV20-1; 12 nucleotides align to TRBD2. CDR3 length equals 17 residues. J lost 4 bases, V lost 4 bases, and 14 bases had no gene match. Germline V gene data show CDR1 as DFQATT and CDR2 as SNEGSKA (reference sequence).

This chain joins TRBV10-3 and TRBJ2-2; 9 bases align to TRBD1. Germline values: CDR1 ENHRY, CDR2 SYGVKD. This CDR3 region has 16 residues. J lost 2 bases, V lost 5 bases, and 6 bases had no gene match. CDR3 protein: CAISTGTGSNTGELFF. The CDR3 DNA reads TGTGCCATCAGTACCGGGACAGGGAGCAACACCGGGGAGCTGTTTTTT.

This clonotype was observed a handful of times. The chain couples TRBV7-9 to TRBJ2-3, with a possible D match to TRBD2 (6 bases). Trimming took off 10 bases at V and 2 bases at J, with 16 bases between the two ends. Germline V gives CDR1 SEHNR, CDR2 FQNEAQ (reference sequence). The CDR3 loop spans 14 amino acids. CDR3 in DNA: TGTGCCACCATGGAGGGGATGAACACAGATACGCAGTATTTT. Protein: CATMEGMNTDTQYF.